This T cell receptor (beta chain) is drawn from a study of T cells in Graves' hyperthyroidism and ophthalmopathy. The CDR3 has 13 residues. V lost 5 bases, J lost 3 bases, and 14 bases lay in between. Per the germline V gene, CDR1 is DFQATT and CDR2 is SNEGSKA (reference sequence). RNA transcripts were the template for amplifying TCR beta CDR3 regions. HTBI primers were employed in a first-round RT-PCR of the TCR CDR3. MiXCR was run by TCRdb on the multiplex PCR reads, yielding one entry per CDR3 protein. The sample has about 350,000 distinct CDR3 sequences; around 13% are singletons. Study-wide results and caveats: Most expanded thyroid clonotypes above 0.001 recurred in blood. A model built on 13 V-J features separated ophthalmopathy from stable hyperthyroidism.

The authors obtained PBMCs from more than 8 ml of fresh peripheral blood. This clonotype was counted a few times. Its antigen remains unknown. The TCR sequence derives from a woman in her 30s with Graves' hyperthyroidism. The V and J genes are TRBV20-1 and TRBJ2-7; possibly TRBD2 for D (5 bases). Material for sequencing was blood. CDR3 region: CSARSGSDYEQYF. DNA for the CDR3: TGCAGTGCTCGAAGCGGTTCCGACTACGAGCAGTACTTC.